A selection of T cell receptor beta chains follows, all from one sample in a study of shared clonotypes between healthy human individuals. Only in-frame clones appear in the TCRdb table, and some are missing; sequencing was by immunoSEQ multiplex PCR. The data show 2 million to 3 million clones, approximately 94% seen once. Specimen: naive CD4+ T cells from PBMCs. These TCRs come from a man between 18 and 29 years old in good health. Some clones in this sample may be carry-over from other donors' samples. The CDR3 runs from the conserved cysteine through the conserved F or W. The D gene is left open where the match is weak. Where a row states a size, it is once, few, many or the class of an expanded clone; other rows omit it.

D: TRBD1
J: TRBJ1-3
size: -
V: TRBV29-1
CDR3: CSGSQGAQNTIYF
DNA: TGCAGCGGATCACAGGGGGCCCAAAACACCATATATTTT

D: TRBD2
J: TRBJ2-7
size: few
V: TRBV5-1
CDR3: CASSLGLAGEYEQYF
DNA: TGCGCCAGCAGCTTGGGGCTAGCGGGAGAGTACGAGCAGTACTTC

D: -
J: TRBJ1-1
size: once
V: TRBV4-3
CDR3: CASSQGPIAMNTEAFF
DNA: TGCGCCAGCAGCCAAGGGCCCATCGCCATGAACACTGAAGCTTTCTTT

D: -
J: TRBJ2-1
size: -
V: TRBV5-1
CDR3: CASSPGYNEQFF
DNA: TGCGCCAGCAGTCCTGGATACAATGAGCAGTTCTTC

D: -
J: TRBJ1-5
size: -
V: TRBV5-1
CDR3: CASSLAGDSNQPQHF
DNA: TGCGCCAGCAGCTTGGCTGGAGATAGCAATCAGCCCCAGCATTTT

D: TRBD2
J: TRBJ2-2
size: once
V: TRBV2
CDR3: CASRLAENTGELFF
DNA: TGTGCCAGCAGACTAGCGGAAAACACCGGGGAGCTGTTTTTT

D: TRBD1
J: TRBJ2-7
size: -
V: TRBV29-1
CDR3: CSVVGQHYEQYF
DNA: TGCAGCGTGGTGGGACAGCACTACGAGCAGTACTTC

D: TRBD1
J: TRBJ2-1
size: -
V: TRBV4-2
CDR3: CASSPDDRAEQFF
DNA: TGTGCCAGCAGCCCCGATGACAGGGCAGAGCAGTTCTTC

D: -
J: TRBJ2-7
size: -
V: TRBV18
CDR3: CASSPGWEQYF
DNA: TGTGCCAGCTCACCAGGTTGGGAGCAGTACTTC

D: -
J: TRBJ1-1
size: -
V: TRBV15
CDR3: CATSRDVVRGTEAFF
DNA: TGTGCCACCAGCAGAGATGTGGTCAGGGGCACTGAAGCTTTCTTT

D: -
J: TRBJ1-1
size: once
V: TRBV14
CDR3: CASGQYANTEAFF
DNA: TGTGCCAGCGGTCAGTACGCGAACACTGAAGCTTTCTTT

D: -
J: TRBJ1-1
size: -
V: TRBV7-3
CDR3: CASSSTQDTEAFF
DNA: TGTGCCAGCAGCTCAACACAGGACACTGAAGCTTTCTTT

D: -
J: TRBJ2-1
size: -
V: TRBV19
CDR3: CASSNPGTLGDEQFF
DNA: TGTGCCAGTAGTAACCCCGGGACCCTAGGGGATGAGCAGTTCTTC

D: TRBD1
J: TRBJ1-2
size: once
V: TRBV6-5
CDR3: CASSYSGGGYGYTF
DNA: TGTGCCAGCAGTTACTCAGGGGGCGGCTATGGCTACACCTTC

D: -
J: TRBJ2-7
size: -
V: TRBV6-5
CDR3: CASSYSTGPSYEQYF
DNA: TGTGCCAGCAGTTACTCGACAGGACCTTCCTACGAGCAGTACTTC

D: TRBD2
J: TRBJ2-3
size: -
V: TRBV5-5
CDR3: CASSPSTAGGDTQYF
DNA: TGTGCCAGCAGCCCCTCCACGGCGGGGGGAGATACGCAGTATTTT

D: -
J: TRBJ1-2
size: -
V: TRBV2
CDR3: CASSAGTAHYGYTF
DNA: TGTGCCAGCAGTGCAGGAACAGCTCACTATGGCTACACCTTC

D: -
J: TRBJ2-3
size: -
V: TRBV9
CDR3: CASSAIGTDTQYF
DNA: TGTGCCAGCAGCGCTATAGGGACAGATACGCAGTATTTT

D: -
J: TRBJ1-3
size: -
V: TRBV25-1
CDR3: CASAGSWGRGNTIYF
DNA: TGTGCCAGCGCCGGCAGTTGGGGGCGTGGAAACACCATATATTTT

D: TRBD1
J: TRBJ2-2
size: -
V: TRBV6-1
CDR3: CASSDALGTGGRTGELFF
DNA: TGTGCCAGCAGTGACGCCTTGGGGACAGGGGGACGGACCGGGGAGCTGTTTTTT

D: TRBD2
J: TRBJ2-3
size: -
V: TRBV10-3
CDR3: CATSRGRTDTQYF
DNA: TGTGCCACCAGTCGCGGGAGAACAGATACGCAGTATTTT

D: -
J: TRBJ2-5
size: -
V: TRBV10-3
CDR3: CAISQGSQETQYF
DNA: TGTGCCATCAGCCAGGGTAGTCAAGAGACCCAGTACTTC

D: -
J: TRBJ2-7
size: -
V: TRBV11-2
CDR3: CASSSGQNYEQYF
DNA: TGTGCCAGCAGCTCCGGACAGAACTACGAGCAGTACTTC

D: TRBD1
J: TRBJ2-1
size: -
V: TRBV7-8
CDR3: CASSSRQGENEQFF
DNA: TGTGCCAGCAGCTCCCGTCAGGGGGAGAATGAGCAGTTCTTC

D: TRBD2
J: TRBJ2-3
size: -
V: TRBV7-2
CDR3: CASSQRGLLAGVSDTQYF
DNA: TGTGCCAGCAGCCAACGCGGCCTACTAGCGGGAGTGTCAGATACGCAGTATTTT

D: TRBD1
J: TRBJ2-5
size: -
V: TRBV19
CDR3: CASNDRGGRETQYF
DNA: TGTGCCAGTAATGACAGGGGTGGTAGGGAGACCCAGTACTTC

D: -
J: TRBJ1-4
size: -
V: TRBV29-1
CDR3: CSVCWTASNEKLFF
DNA: TGCAGCGTCTGTTGGACTGCTTCTAATGAAAAACTGTTTTTT

D: TRBD1
J: TRBJ2-3
size: -
V: TRBV11-1
CDR3: CASSLGDRQGTDTQYF
DNA: TGTGCCAGCAGCTTAGGGGACAGGCAGGGCACAGATACGCAGTATTTT

D: TRBD2
J: TRBJ2-2
size: -
V: TRBV4-1
CDR3: CASSQVAGDTGELFF
DNA: TGCGCCAGCAGCCAAGTAGCGGGGGACACCGGGGAGCTGTTTTTT

D: -
J: TRBJ2-2
size: -
V: TRBV15
CDR3: CATSRDRARESGELFF
DNA: TGTGCCACCAGCAGAGATCGCGCCCGGGAGTCCGGGGAGCTGTTTTTT

D: TRBD2
J: TRBJ2-7
size: -
V: TRBV2
CDR3: CASRLQLAGTYEQYF
DNA: TGTGCCAGCAGATTACAGCTAGCGGGAACCTACGAGCAGTACTTC

D: -
J: TRBJ2-1
size: -
V: TRBV10-3
CDR3: CAISESGAGGMNEQFF
DNA: TGTGCCATCAGTGAGTCGGGAGCTGGGGGGATGAATGAGCAGTTCTTC